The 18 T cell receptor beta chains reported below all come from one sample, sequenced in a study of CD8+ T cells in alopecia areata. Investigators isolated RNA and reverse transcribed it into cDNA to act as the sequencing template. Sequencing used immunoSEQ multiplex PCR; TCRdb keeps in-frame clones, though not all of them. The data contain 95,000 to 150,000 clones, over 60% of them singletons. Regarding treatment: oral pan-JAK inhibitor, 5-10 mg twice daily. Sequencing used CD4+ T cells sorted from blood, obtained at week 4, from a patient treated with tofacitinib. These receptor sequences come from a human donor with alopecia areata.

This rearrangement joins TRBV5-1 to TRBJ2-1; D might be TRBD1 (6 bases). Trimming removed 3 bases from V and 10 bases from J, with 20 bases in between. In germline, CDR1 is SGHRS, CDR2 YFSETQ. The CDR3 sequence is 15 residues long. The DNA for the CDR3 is TGCGCCAGCAGCTACCGACAGGATTCCTCAGGGGAGCAGTTCTTC. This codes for CASSYRQDSSGEQFF.

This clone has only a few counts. The DNA of the CDR3 is TGTGCCAGCAGTCGGTCCGGGGCCAACGTCCTGACTTTC. Amino acid sequence: CASSRSGANVLTF. The chain couples TRBV27 to TRBJ2-6, with D uncertain. Germline V gene data show CDR1 as MNHEY and CDR2 as SMNVEV (reference sequence). V dropped 5 bases and J dropped 4 bases, with 6 bases sitting between them. The CDR3 totals 13 residues. Looking up the rest from reference TRBV27 and TRBJ2-6 gives the full variable domain: EAQVTQNPRYLITVTGKKLTVTCSQNMNHEYMSWYRQDPGLGLRQIYYSMNVEVTDKGDVPEGYKVSRKEKRNFPLILESPSPNQTSLYFCASSRSGANVLTFGAGSRLTVL.

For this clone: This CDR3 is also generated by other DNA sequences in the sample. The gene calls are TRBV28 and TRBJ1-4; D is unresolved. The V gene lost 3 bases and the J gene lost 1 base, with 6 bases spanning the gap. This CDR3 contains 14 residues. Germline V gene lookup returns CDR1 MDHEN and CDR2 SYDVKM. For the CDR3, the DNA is TGTGCCAGCAGTTTGAGGGTAACTAATGAAAAACTGTTTTTT. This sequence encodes CASSLRVTNEKLFF.

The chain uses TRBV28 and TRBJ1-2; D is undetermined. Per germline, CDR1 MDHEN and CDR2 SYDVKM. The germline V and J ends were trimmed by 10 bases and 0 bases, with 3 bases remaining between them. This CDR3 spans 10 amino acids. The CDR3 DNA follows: TGTGCCATAACTAACTATGGCTACACCTTC. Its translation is CAITNYGYTF.

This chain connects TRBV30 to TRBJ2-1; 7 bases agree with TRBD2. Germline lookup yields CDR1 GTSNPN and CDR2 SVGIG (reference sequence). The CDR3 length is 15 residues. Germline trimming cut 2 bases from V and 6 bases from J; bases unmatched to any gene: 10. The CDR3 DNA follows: TGTGCCTGGAGTAGTCGGCGGGAGATTAGCAATGAGCAGTTCTTC. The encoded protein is CAWSSRREISNEQFF.

CDR3 sequence (DNA): TGCAGCGTTGGGTCCAGAGCCTACGAGCAGTACTTC. Its protein product is CSVGSRAYEQYF. The chain carries TRBV29-1 and TRBJ2-7; no definite D call. V was pared by 4 bases and J by 2 bases, with 9 bases between. The germline CDR1 and CDR2 sequences are SQVTM and ANQGSEA. This CDR3 is 12 amino acids long.

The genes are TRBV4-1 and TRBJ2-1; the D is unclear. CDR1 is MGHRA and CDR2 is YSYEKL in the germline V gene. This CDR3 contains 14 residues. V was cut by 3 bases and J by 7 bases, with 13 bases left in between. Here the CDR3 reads CASSQFWVGNEQFF. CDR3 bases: TGCGCCAGCAGCCAGTTCTGGGTCGGTAATGAGCAGTTCTTC.

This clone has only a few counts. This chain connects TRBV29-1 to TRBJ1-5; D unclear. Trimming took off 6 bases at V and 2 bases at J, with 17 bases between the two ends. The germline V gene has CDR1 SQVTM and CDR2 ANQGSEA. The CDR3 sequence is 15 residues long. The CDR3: CSVSDGLLGNQPQHF. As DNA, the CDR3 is TGCAGCGTATCCGACGGACTCCTTGGCAATCAGCCCCAGCATTTT. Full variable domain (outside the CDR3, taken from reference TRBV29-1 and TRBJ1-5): SAVISQKPSRDICQRGTSLTIQCQVDSQVTMMFWYRQQPGQSLTLIATANQGSEATYESGFVIDKFPISRPNLTFSTLTVSNMSPEDSSIYLCSVSDGLLGNQPQHFGDGTRLSIL.

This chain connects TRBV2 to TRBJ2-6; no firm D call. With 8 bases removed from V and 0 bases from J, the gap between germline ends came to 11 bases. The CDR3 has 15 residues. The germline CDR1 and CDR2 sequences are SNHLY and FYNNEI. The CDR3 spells CASAPGRSGANVLTF. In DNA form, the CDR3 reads TGTGCCAGCGCTCCAGGACGCTCTGGGGCCAACGTCCTGACTTTC.

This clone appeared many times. CDR3 bases: TGTGCCAGTAGCTACCGGGAGCAGCCCCAGCATTTT. Protein product: CASSYREQPQHF. The gene calls are TRBV19 and TRBJ1-5; D ambiguous. The germline V gene has CDR1 LNHDA and CDR2 SQIVND (reference sequence). The CDR3 extends over 12 amino acids. Trimming cost V 6 bases and J 7 bases, with 10 bases left between them.

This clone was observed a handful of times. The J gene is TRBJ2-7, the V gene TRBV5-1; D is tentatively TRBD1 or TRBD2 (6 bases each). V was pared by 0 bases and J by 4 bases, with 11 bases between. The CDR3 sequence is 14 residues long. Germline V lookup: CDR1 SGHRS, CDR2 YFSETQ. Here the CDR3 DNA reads TGCGCCAGCAGCTTGGTGAAGGGGGGATACGAGCAGTACTTC. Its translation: CASSLVKGGYEQYF.

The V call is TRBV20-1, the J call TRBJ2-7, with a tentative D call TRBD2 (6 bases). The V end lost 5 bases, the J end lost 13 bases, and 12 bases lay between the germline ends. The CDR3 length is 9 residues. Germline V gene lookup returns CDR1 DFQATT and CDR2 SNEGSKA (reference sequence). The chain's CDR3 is CSAEGTSYF. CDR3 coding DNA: TGCAGTGCTGAAGGGACTTCATACTTC.

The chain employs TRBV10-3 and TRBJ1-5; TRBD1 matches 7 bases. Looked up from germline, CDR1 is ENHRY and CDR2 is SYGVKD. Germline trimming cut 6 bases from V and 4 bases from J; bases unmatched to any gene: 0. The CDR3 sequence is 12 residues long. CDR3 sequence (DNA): TGTGCCATCAGGACAGGGAATCAGCCCCAGCATTTT. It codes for CAIRTGNQPQHF.

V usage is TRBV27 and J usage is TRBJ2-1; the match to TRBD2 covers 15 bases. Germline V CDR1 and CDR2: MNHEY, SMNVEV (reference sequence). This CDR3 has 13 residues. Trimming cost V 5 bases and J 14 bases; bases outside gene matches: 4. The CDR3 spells CASSIRTSGREFF. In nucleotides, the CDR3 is TGTGCCAGCAGTATTAGGACTAGCGGGAGGGAGTTCTTC.

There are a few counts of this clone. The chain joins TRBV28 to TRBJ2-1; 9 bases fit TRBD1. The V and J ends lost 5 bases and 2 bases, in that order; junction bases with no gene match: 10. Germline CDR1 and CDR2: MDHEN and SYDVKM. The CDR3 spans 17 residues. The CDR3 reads CASSAPGTGMPYNEQFF. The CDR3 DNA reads TGTGCCAGCAGTGCACCCGGGACAGGGATGCCCTACAATGAGCAGTTCTTC.

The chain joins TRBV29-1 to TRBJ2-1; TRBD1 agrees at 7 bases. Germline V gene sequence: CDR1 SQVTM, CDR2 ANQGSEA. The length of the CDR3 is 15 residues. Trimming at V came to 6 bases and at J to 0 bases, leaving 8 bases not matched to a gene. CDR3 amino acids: CSVSGQEPSYNEQFF. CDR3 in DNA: TGCAGCGTCTCAGGACAGGAGCCCTCCTACAATGAGCAGTTCTTC.

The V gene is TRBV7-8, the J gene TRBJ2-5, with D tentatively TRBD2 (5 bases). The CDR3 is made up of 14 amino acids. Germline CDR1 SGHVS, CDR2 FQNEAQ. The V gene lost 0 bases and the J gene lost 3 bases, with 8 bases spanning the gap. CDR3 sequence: CASSLAGVKETQYF. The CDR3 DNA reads TGTGCCAGCAGCTTAGCCGGGGTGAAAGAGACCCAGTACTTC.

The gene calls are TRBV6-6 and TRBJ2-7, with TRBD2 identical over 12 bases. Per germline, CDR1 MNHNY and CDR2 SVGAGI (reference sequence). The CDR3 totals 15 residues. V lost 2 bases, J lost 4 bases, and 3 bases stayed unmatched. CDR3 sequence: CASSYLAGGPYEQYF. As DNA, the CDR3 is TGTGCCAGCAGTTACCTAGCGGGAGGGCCGTACGAGCAGTACTTC.